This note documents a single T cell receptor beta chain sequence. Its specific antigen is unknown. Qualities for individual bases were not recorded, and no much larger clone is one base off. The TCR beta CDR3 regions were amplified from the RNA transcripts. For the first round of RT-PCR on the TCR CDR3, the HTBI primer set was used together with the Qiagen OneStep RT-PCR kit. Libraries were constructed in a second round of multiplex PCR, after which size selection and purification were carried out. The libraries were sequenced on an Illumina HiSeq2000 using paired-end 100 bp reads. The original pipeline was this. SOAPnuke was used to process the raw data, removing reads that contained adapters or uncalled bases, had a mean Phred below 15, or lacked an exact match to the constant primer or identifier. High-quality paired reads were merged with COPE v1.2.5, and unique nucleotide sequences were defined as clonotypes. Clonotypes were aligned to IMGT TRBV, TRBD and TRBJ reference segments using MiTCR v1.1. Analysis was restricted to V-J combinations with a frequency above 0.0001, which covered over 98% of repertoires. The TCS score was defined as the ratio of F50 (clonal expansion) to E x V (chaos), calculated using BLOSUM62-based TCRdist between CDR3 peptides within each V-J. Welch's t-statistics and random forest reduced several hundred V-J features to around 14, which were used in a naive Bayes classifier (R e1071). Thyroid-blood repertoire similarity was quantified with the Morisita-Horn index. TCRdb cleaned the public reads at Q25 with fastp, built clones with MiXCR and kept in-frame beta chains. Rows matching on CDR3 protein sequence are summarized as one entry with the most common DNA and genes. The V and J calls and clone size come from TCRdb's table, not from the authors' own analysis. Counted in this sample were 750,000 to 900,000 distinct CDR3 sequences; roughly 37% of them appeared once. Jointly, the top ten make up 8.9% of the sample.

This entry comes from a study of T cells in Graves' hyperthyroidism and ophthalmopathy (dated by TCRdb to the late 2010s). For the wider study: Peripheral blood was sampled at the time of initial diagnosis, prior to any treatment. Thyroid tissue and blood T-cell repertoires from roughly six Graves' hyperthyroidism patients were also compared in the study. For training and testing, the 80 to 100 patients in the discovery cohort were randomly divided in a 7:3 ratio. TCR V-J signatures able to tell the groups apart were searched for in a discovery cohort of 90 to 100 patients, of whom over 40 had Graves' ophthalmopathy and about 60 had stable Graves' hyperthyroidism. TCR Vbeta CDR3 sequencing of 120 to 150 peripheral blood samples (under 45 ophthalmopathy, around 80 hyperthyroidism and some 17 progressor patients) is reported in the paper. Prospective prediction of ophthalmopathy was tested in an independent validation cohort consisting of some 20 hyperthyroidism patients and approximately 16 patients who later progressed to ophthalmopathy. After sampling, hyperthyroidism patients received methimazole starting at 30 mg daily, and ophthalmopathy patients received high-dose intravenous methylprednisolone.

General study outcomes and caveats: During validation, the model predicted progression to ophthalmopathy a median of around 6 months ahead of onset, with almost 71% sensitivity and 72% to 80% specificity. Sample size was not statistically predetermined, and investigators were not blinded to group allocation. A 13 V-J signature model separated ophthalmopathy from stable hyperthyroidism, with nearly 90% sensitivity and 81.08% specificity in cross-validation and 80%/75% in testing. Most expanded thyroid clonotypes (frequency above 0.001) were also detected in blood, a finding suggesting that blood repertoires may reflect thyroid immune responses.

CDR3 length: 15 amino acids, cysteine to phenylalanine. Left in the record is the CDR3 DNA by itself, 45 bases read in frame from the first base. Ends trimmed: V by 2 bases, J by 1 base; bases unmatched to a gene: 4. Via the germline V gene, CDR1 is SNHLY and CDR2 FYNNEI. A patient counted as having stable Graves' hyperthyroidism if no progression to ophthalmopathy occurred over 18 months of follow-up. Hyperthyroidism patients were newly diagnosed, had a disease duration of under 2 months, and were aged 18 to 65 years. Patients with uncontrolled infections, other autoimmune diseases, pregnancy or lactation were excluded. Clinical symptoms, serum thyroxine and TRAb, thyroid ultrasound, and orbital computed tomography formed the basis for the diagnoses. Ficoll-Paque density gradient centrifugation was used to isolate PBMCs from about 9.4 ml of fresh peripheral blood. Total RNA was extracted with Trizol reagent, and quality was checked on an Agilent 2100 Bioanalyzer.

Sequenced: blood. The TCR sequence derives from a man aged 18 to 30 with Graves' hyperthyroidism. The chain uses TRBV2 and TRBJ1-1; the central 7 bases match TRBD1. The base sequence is TGTGCCAGCAGTGAACCGGGACAGCCGAACACTGAAGCTTTCTTT. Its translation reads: CASSEPGQPNTEAFF.